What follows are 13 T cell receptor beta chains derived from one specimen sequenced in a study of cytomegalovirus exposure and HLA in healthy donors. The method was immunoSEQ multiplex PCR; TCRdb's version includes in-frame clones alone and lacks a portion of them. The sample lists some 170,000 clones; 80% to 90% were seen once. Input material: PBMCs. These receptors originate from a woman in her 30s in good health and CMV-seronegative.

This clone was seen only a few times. As DNA, the CDR3 is TGTGCCAGCAGACCGCGGCAGTATAATTCACCCCTCCACTTT. Its translation: CASRPRQYNSPLHF. The chain uses TRBV27 and TRBJ1-6; D gene ambiguous. Trimming cost V 6 bases and J 4 bases, with 10 bases left between them. This CDR3 is 14 amino acids long. CDR1 and CDR2 from the germline V gene are MNHEY and SMNVEV (reference sequence).

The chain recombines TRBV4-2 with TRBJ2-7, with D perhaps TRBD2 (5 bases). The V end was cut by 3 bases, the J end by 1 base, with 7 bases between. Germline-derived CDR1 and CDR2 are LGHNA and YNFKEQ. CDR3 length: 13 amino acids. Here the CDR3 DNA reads TGTGCCAGCAGCCACGGGGTGTCCTACGAGCAGTACTTC. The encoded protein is CASSHGVSYEQYF.

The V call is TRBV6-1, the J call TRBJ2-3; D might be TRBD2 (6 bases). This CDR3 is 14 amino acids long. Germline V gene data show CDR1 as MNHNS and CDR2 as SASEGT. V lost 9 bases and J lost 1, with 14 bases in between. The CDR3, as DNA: TGTGCCAGTCCGGGTCCGGGAGGCACAGATACGCAGTATTTT. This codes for CASPGPGGTDTQYF.

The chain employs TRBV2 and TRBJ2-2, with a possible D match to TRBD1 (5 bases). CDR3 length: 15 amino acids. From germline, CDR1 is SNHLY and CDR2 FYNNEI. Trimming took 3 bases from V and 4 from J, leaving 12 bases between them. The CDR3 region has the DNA TGTGCCAGCAGTGACTTGAGACAGCGCACCGGGGAGCTGTTTTTT. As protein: CASSDLRQRTGELFF.

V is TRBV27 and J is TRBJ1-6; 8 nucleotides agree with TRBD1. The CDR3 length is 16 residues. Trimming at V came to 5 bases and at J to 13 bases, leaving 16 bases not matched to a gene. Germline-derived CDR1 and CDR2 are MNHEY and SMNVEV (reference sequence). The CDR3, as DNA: TGTGCCAGCAGTACCCGGCCAGGGGGCGGTTTGTCCCCCCTCCACTTT. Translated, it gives CASSTRPGGGLSPLHF.

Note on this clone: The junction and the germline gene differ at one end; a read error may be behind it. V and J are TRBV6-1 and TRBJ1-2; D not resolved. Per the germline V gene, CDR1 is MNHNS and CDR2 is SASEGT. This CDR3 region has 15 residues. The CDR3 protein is CASSEGAALYYGYTF. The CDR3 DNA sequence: TGTGCCAGCAGCGAAGGAGCGGCCCTCTACTATGGCTACACCTTC.

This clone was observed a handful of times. The CDR3 reads CASRDRINSYEQYF. As DNA, the CDR3 is TGTGCCAGTCGGGACAGGATTAACTCCTACGAGCAGTACTTC. The rearrangement uses TRBV27 and TRBJ2-7; TRBD1 agrees at 8 bases. The J segment lost 0 bases and the V segment lost 9 bases, leaving 7 bases of the junction unmatched. The CDR3 is made up of 14 amino acids. Germline values: CDR1 MNHEY, CDR2 SMNVEV (reference sequence).

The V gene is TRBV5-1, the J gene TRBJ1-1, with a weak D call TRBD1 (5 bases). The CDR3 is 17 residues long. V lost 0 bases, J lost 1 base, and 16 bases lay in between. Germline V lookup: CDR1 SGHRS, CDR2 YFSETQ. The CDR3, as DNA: TGCGCCAGCAGCTTGGAGGGTGGGCGCGGGACGAACACTGAAGCTTTCTTT. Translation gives CASSLEGGRGTNTEAFF.

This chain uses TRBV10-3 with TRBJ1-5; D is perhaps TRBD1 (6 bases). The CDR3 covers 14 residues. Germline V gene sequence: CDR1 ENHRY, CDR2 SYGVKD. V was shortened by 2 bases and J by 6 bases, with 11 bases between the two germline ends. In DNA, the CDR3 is TGTGCCATCAGTGAGGCCCCAGGGGTTCAGCCCCAGCATTTT. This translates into CAISEAPGVQPQHF.

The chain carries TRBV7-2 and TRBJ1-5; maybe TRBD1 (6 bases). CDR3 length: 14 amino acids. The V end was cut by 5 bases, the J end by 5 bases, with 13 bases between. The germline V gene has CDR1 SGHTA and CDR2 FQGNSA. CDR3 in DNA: TGTGCCAGCAGCGCCACAGGGTCGGATCAGCCCCAGCATTTT. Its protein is CASSATGSDQPQHF.

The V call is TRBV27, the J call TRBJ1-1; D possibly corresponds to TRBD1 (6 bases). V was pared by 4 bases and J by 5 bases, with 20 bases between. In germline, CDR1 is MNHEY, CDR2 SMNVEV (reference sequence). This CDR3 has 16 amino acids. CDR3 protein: CASSSTLDRIGTEAFF. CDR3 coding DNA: TGTGCCAGCAGTTCTACTTTAGACAGGATAGGGACTGAAGCTTTCTTT.

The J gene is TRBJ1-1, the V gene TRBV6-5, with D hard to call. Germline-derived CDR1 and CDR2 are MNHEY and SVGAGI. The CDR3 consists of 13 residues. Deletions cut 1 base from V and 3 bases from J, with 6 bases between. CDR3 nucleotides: TGTGCCAGCAGTTACTACCGGGACACTGAAGCTTTCTTT. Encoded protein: CASSYYRDTEAFF.

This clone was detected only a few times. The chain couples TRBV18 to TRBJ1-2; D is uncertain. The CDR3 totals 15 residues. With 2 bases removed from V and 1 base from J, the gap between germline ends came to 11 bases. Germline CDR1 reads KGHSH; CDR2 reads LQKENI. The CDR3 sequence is CASSPGLDGNYGYTF. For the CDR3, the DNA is TGTGCCAGCTCACCAGGGCTTGACGGTAACTATGGCTACACCTTC.